A selection of T cell receptor beta chains follows, all from one sample in a study of beta chain features in type 1 diabetes. TCRdb's table, derived via immunoSEQ multiplex PCR, lists solely in-frame clones and lacks some. Among over 120,000 clones, 13% were seen once, and the ten largest hold 1% to 1.5%. Sequencing was performed on central memory CD4+ T cells from blood. The receptors were gathered from a young man with type 1 diabetes. Each CDR3 is given with its conserved first and last residue. The D gene is left open where the match is weak. Expanded clones are given a class, and other clones once, few, many or no size at all.

v_gene: TRBV30
j_gene: TRBJ2-7
abundance: few
d_gene: .
CDR3nt: TGTGCCTGGAGTGCTACCCGGGACTTCTCCTACGAGCAGTACTTC
CDR3aa: CAWSATRDFSYEQYF

v_gene: TRBV12-5
j_gene: TRBJ1-5
abundance: .
d_gene: .
CDR3nt: TGTGCTAGTGGGACTAGGGATCAGCCCCAGCATTTT
CDR3aa: CASGTRDQPQHF

v_gene: TRBV9
j_gene: TRBJ1-6
abundance: few
d_gene: .
CDR3nt: TGTGCCAGCAGCGTTGGCCCGAATTCACCCCTCCACTTT
CDR3aa: CASSVGPNSPLHF

v_gene: TRBV9
j_gene: TRBJ2-5
abundance: .
d_gene: TRBD1
CDR3nt: TGTGCCAGCAGCGTAGCTACAGGGGGAGAGACCCAGTACTTC
CDR3aa: CASSVATGGETQYF

v_gene: TRBV4-2
j_gene: TRBJ1-2
abundance: few
d_gene: .
CDR3nt: TGTGCCAGCAGCCAGGCCGAGGGGTATGGCTACACCTTC
CDR3aa: CASSQAEGYGYTF

v_gene: TRBV12-5
j_gene: TRBJ2-6
abundance: few
d_gene: .
CDR3nt: TGTGCTAGTGGTTTTGGGAACTCTGGGGCCAACGTCCTGACTTTC
CDR3aa: CASGFGNSGANVLTF

v_gene: TRBV30
j_gene: TRBJ2-3
abundance: .
d_gene: .
CDR3nt: TGTGCCTGGAGTGGGCCAATACAACCCATCTTT
CDR3aa: CAWSGPIQPIF

v_gene: TRBV2
j_gene: TRBJ1-2
abundance: few
d_gene: .
CDR3nt: TGTGCCAGCAGGCGGGCCTATGGCTACACCTTC
CDR3aa: CASRRAYGYTF

v_gene: TRBV2
j_gene: TRBJ1-1
abundance: few
d_gene: .
CDR3nt: TGTGCCAGCAGTGTCCAGGGGCGCGGCACTGAAGCTTTCTTT
CDR3aa: CASSVQGRGTEAFF

v_gene: TRBV6-5
j_gene: TRBJ2-4
abundance: few
d_gene: TRBD1
CDR3nt: TGTGCCAGCAGGCGCGGACCCGGGACAGAAAACATTCAGTACTTC
CDR3aa: CASRRGPGTENIQYF

v_gene: TRBV19
j_gene: TRBJ1-2
abundance: few
d_gene: .
CDR3nt: TGTGCCAGTAGTATAGCCTATGGCTACACCTTC
CDR3aa: CASSIAYGYTF

v_gene: TRBV28
j_gene: TRBJ1-2
abundance: few
d_gene: .
CDR3nt: TGTGCCAGCAGACCCCACAGGGAGAGCGGCTACACCTTC
CDR3aa: CASRPHRESGYTF

v_gene: TRBV6-6
j_gene: TRBJ2-2
abundance: .
d_gene: TRBD1
CDR3nt: TGTGCCAGCTCAAGGACAGGGAGCACCGGGGAGCTGTTTTTT
CDR3aa: CASSRTGSTGELFF

v_gene: TRBV2
j_gene: TRBJ1-6
abundance: .
d_gene: .
CDR3nt: TGTGCCAGCAGTGAATTTAGGACGCATAATTCACCCCTCCACTTT
CDR3aa: CASSEFRTHNSPLHF

v_gene: TRBV5-4
j_gene: TRBJ2-2
abundance: .
d_gene: .
CDR3nt: TGTGCCAGCAGCACGGGGAAGGCCGGGGAGCTGTTTTTT
CDR3aa: CASSTGKAGELFF

v_gene: TRBV7-9
j_gene: TRBJ2-3
abundance: few
d_gene: .
CDR3nt: TGTGCCAGCAGCTTGGACACTACAGATACGCAGTATTTT
CDR3aa: CASSLDTTDTQYF

v_gene: TRBV19
j_gene: TRBJ2-1
abundance: .
d_gene: TRBD1
CDR3nt: TGTGCCAGTAGTATAGACCTACCAGGGGGCAGCTCCTACAATGAGCAGTTCTTC
CDR3aa: CASSIDLPGGSSYNEQFF

v_gene: TRBV10-1
j_gene: TRBJ2-2
abundance: few
d_gene: .
CDR3nt: TGCGCCAGCAGCGCGGGTCCCACCGGGGAGCTGTTTTTT
CDR3aa: CASSAGPTGELFF

v_gene: TRBV7-9
j_gene: TRBJ2-3
abundance: few
d_gene: .
CDR3nt: TGTGCCAGCAGCTTAGCGAGAGCAGGGGATTATACGCAGTATTTT
CDR3aa: CASSLARAGDYTQYF

v_gene: TRBV27
j_gene: TRBJ2-5
abundance: .
d_gene: TRBD1
CDR3nt: TGTGCCAGCAGTCGGGGACAGGTCCAAGAGACCCAGTACTTC
CDR3aa: CASSRGQVQETQYF

v_gene: TRBV25-1
j_gene: TRBJ1-3
abundance: .
d_gene: .
CDR3nt: TGTGCCAGCAGAGGTCAGGGACTCTCTGGAAACACCATATATTTT
CDR3aa: CASRGQGLSGNTIYF

v_gene: TRBV15
j_gene: TRBJ1-2
abundance: many
d_gene: .
CDR3nt: TGTGCCACCAGCAGAGAAACGCCGGGAAGTGGCTACACCTTC
CDR3aa: CATSRETPGSGYTF

v_gene: TRBV18
j_gene: TRBJ2-7
abundance: few
d_gene: TRBD2
CDR3nt: TGTGCCAGCTCACCACCGAGAGCGGGGTTCTCCTACGAGCAGTACTTC
CDR3aa: CASSPPRAGFSYEQYF

v_gene: TRBV7-9
j_gene: TRBJ1-2
abundance: few
d_gene: TRBD1
CDR3nt: TGTGCCAGCAGCCTCCTATCCGGGACAGGAAAGGATGGCTACACCTTC
CDR3aa: CASSLLSGTGKDGYTF

v_gene: TRBV10-3
j_gene: TRBJ2-3
abundance: .
d_gene: TRBD2
CDR3nt: TGTGCCATCGGGACTAGCGGGGGGCTTGATACGCAGTATTTT
CDR3aa: CAIGTSGGLDTQYF

v_gene: TRBV18
j_gene: TRBJ1-2
abundance: many
d_gene: .
CDR3nt: TGTGCCAGCTCACCACCGACTTCCAGGGAGTATGGCTACACCTTC
CDR3aa: CASSPPTSREYGYTF

v_gene: TRBV7-2
j_gene: TRBJ2-3
abundance: .
d_gene: .
CDR3nt: TGTGCCAGCAGCTTAGTAGGAACAGATACGCAGTATTTT
CDR3aa: CASSLVGTDTQYF

v_gene: TRBV28
j_gene: TRBJ2-7
abundance: many
d_gene: TRBD1
CDR3nt: TGTGCCAGCAGTCCAATCGGACAGGCAGTATACGAGCAGTACTTC
CDR3aa: CASSPIGQAVYEQYF

v_gene: TRBV29-1
j_gene: TRBJ1-2
abundance: .
d_gene: TRBD1
CDR3nt: TGCAGCGTTGGGAGGAGAGGGGGCTTGTATGGCTACACCTTC
CDR3aa: CSVGRRGGLYGYTF

v_gene: TRBV10-3
j_gene: TRBJ1-5
abundance: few
d_gene: .
CDR3nt: TGTGCCATCAGTGAGGGGCAGTTTAGCAATCAGCCCCAGCATTTT
CDR3aa: CAISEGQFSNQPQHF

v_gene: TRBV14
j_gene: TRBJ2-5
abundance: many
d_gene: TRBD1
CDR3nt: TGTGCCAGCAGCCTCGGCCCATACCGGGACAGGGGAGAGACCCAGTACTTC
CDR3aa: CASSLGPYRDRGETQYF

v_gene: TRBV7-6
j_gene: TRBJ2-5
abundance: few
d_gene: .
CDR3nt: TGTGCCAGCAGCCCCCAGGTGACCCAGTACTTC
CDR3aa: CASSPQVTQYF

v_gene: TRBV14
j_gene: TRBJ2-3
abundance: .
d_gene: .
CDR3nt: TGTGCCAGCAACCGAATTGCGGGTTTTGGCACAGATACGCAGTATTTT
CDR3aa: CASNRIAGFGTDTQYF

v_gene: TRBV10-3
j_gene: TRBJ1-1
abundance: few
d_gene: .
CDR3nt: TGTGCCAACAAGGGCCGGTTGAACACTGAAGCTTTCTTT
CDR3aa: CANKGRLNTEAFF

v_gene: TRBV5-1
j_gene: TRBJ2-7
abundance: few
d_gene: .
CDR3nt: TGCGCCAGCAGCTTGCAGGGCCCCTACGAGCAGTACTTC
CDR3aa: CASSLQGPYEQYF

v_gene: TRBV4-2
j_gene: TRBJ1-2
abundance: .
d_gene: TRBD1
CDR3nt: TGTGCCAGCAGCCCAGCCGAGGACAGGGGGGCATATGGCTACACCTTC
CDR3aa: CASSPAEDRGAYGYTF

v_gene: TRBV4-1
j_gene: TRBJ2-3
abundance: few
d_gene: .
CDR3nt: TGCGCCAGCAGCCACGGCGGCGGCACAGATACGCAGTATTTT
CDR3aa: CASSHGGGTDTQYF

v_gene: TRBV30
j_gene: TRBJ1-3
abundance: .
d_gene: .
CDR3nt: TGTGCCTGGGGAACAAGCCTCAGCTCTGGAAACACCATATATTTT
CDR3aa: CAWGTSLSSGNTIYF

v_gene: TRBV7-2
j_gene: TRBJ2-1
abundance: .
d_gene: .
CDR3nt: TGTGCCAGCAGCTTTAACTATGACAATGAGCAGTTCTTC
CDR3aa: CASSFNYDNEQFF

v_gene: TRBV23-1
j_gene: TRBJ1-1
abundance: .
d_gene: TRBD1
CDR3nt: TGCGCCAGCAGTCAATCGGTCAGGGGGCCTTGTAGTGAAGCTTTCTTT
CDR3aa: CASSQSVRGPCSEAFF

v_gene: TRBV2
j_gene: TRBJ1-6
abundance: few
d_gene: .
CDR3nt: TGTGCCAGCAAGCTGGGGCAGCCCGGGGCACCCCTCCACTTT
CDR3aa: CASKLGQPGAPLHF

v_gene: TRBV11-2
j_gene: TRBJ2-1
abundance: .
d_gene: .
CDR3nt: TGTGCCAGCAGCGCTGGGGGCAATGAGCAGTTCTTC
CDR3aa: CASSAGGNEQFF

v_gene: TRBV18
j_gene: TRBJ2-5
abundance: .
d_gene: .
CDR3nt: TGTGCCAGCTCACCGCAGGGGTGGTACCAAGAGACCCAGTACTTC
CDR3aa: CASSPQGWYQETQYF

v_gene: TRBV29-1
j_gene: TRBJ1-3
abundance: .
d_gene: .
CDR3nt: TGCAGCGTGGGACAAACCTCTGGAAACACCATATATTTT
CDR3aa: CSVGQTSGNTIYF

v_gene: TRBV18
j_gene: TRBJ2-1
abundance: few
d_gene: .
CDR3nt: TGTGCCAGCTCACCCTCGAGAGAGCAGTTCTTC
CDR3aa: CASSPSREQFF

v_gene: TRBV7-9
j_gene: TRBJ2-6
abundance: few
d_gene: .
CDR3nt: TGTGCCAGCAGCTTAGCGGTTACAACTGGGGCCAACGTCCTGACTTTC
CDR3aa: CASSLAVTTGANVLTF

v_gene: TRBV6-1
j_gene: TRBJ1-6
abundance: .
d_gene: TRBD1
CDR3nt: TGTGCCAGCAGTGAAGGGACAGGGAGGGCACCCCTCCACTTT
CDR3aa: CASSEGTGRAPLHF

v_gene: TRBV2
j_gene: TRBJ1-2
abundance: few
d_gene: .
CDR3nt: TGTGCCAGCAGACAGATTAACTATGGCTACACCTTC
CDR3aa: CASRQINYGYTF

v_gene: TRBV29-1
j_gene: TRBJ1-1
abundance: many
d_gene: .
CDR3nt: TGCAGCGTTATCACAGGTACTGAAGCTTTCTTT
CDR3aa: CSVITGTEAFF

v_gene: TRBV9
j_gene: TRBJ2-1
abundance: few
d_gene: TRBD1
CDR3nt: TGTGCCAGCGGGACAGGGGTTTCGGATGAGCAGTTCTTC
CDR3aa: CASGTGVSDEQFF